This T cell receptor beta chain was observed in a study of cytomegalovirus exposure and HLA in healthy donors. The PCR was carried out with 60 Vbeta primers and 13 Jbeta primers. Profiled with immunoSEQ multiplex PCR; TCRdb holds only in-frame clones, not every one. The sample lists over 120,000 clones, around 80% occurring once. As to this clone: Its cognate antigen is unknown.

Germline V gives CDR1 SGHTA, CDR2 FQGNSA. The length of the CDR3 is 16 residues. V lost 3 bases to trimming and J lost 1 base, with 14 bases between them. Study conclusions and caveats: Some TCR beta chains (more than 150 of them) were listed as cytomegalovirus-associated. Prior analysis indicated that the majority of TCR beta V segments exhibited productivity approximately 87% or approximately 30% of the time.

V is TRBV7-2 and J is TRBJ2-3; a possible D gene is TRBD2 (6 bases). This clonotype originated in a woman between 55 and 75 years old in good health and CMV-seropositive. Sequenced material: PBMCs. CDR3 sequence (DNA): TGTGCCAGCAGCTTCTCCGGTTTAGCGGGCACAGATACGCAGTATTTT. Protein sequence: CASSFSGLAGTDTQYF. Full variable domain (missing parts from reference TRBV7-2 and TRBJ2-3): GAGVSQSPSNKVTEKGKDVELRCDPISGHTALYWYRQSLGQGLEFLIYFQGNSAPDKSGLPSDRFSAERTGGSVSTLTIQRTQQEDSAVYLCASSFSGLAGTDTQYFGPGTRLTVL.